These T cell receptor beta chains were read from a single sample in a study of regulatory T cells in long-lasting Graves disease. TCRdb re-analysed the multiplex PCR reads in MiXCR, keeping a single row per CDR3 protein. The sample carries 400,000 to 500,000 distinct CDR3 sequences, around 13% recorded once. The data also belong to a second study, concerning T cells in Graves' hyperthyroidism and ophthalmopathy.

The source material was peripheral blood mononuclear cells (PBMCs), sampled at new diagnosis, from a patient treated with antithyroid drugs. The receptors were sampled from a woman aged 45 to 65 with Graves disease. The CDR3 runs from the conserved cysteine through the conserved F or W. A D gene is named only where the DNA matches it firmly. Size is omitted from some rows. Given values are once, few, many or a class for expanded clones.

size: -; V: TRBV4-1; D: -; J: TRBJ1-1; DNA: TGCGCCAGCAGCCAAGATCCGGGGGCGCACACTGAAGCTTTCTTT; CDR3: CASSQDPGAHTEAFF
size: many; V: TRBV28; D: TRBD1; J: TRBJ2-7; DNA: TGTGCCAGCAGTTTAGAAACAGGGGCTGGCAACGAGCAGTACTTC; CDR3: CASSLETGAGNEQYF
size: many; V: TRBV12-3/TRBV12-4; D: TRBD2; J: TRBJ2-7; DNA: TGTGCCAGCAGTTCCACTGGGATAGCGGGATCAGATGGCGAGCAGTACTTC; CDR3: CASSSTGIAGSDGEQYF
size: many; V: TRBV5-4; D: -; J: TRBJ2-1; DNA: TGTGCCAGCAGCTTGCGCAGGGCGAGCTCCTACAATGAGCAGTTCTTC; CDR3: CASSLRRASSYNEQFF
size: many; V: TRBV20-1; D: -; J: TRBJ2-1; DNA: TGCAGTGCTAGAGATCCCCGGGGATCCTACAATGAGCAGTTCTTC; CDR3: CSARDPRGSYNEQFF
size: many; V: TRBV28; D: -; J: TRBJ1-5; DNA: TGTGCCAGCAGTGGCCCCAGCCATAGCAATCAGCCCCAGCATTTT; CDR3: CASSGPSHSNQPQHF
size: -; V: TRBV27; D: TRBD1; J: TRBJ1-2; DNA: TGTGCCAGCGGTCCAGGACAGGTCCACTATGGCTACACCTTC; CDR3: CASGPGQVHYGYTF
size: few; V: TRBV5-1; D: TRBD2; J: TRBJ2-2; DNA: TGCGCCAGCAGCCGAACCGCTAGCGGGAGGGGGAACACCGGGGAGCTGTTTTTT; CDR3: CASSRTASGRGNTGELFF
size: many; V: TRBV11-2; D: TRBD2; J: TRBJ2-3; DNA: TGTGCCAGCAGCCGGGGGACTAGCGGGACCCCGGGCACAGATACGCAGTATTTT; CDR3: CASSRGTSGTPGTDTQYF
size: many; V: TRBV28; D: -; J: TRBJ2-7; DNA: TGTGCCAGCAGTTTTGGACAGCATAGGGGCTACGAGCAGTACTTC; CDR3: CASSFGQHRGYEQYF
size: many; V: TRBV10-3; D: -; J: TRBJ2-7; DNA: TGTGCCATCAGAACACCACCCTACGAGCAGTACTTC; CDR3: CAIRTPPYEQYF
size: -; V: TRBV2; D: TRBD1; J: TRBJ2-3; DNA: TGTGCCAGCAGTACCTCCGGGACAGGGATGGGAACAGATACGCAGTATTTT; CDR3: CASSTSGTGMGTDTQYF
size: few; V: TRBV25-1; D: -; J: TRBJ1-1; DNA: TGTGCCAGCAGTGAATATGAGGGGGGAAACACTGAAGCTTTCTTT; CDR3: CASSEYEGGNTEAFF
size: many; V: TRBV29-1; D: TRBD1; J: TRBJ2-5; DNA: TGCAGCGGCCTCAGGGGGCGCGGAGAGACCCAGTACTTC; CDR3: CSGLRGRGETQYF
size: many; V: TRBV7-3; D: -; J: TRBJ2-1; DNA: TGTGCCAGCAGCTCTGGATACGAGCAGTTCTTC; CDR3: CASSSGYEQFF
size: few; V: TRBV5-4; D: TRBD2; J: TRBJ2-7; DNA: TGTGCCAGCAGCCCGGGACTAGCGGAGACCTACGAGCAGTACTTC; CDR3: CASSPGLAETYEQYF
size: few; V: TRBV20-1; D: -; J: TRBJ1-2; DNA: TGCAGTGCTAGGGAGGGTACCAACTATGGCTACACCTTC; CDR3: CSAREGTNYGYTF
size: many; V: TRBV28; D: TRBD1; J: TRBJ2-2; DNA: TGTGCCAGCAGTTCCCTATCGACAGGGGAGGAAGAGCTGTTTTTT; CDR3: CASSSLSTGEEELFF
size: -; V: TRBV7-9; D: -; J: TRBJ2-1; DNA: TGTGCCAGCAGCCCCAAAGGTCGCGCGACGGGTGAGCAGTTCTTC; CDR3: CASSPKGRATGEQFF
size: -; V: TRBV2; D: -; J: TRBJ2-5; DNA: TGTGCCAGCAGTCTGGACGTTTCGGAGATCCAGTACTTC; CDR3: CASSLDVSEIQYF
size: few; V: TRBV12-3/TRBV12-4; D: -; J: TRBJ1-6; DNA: TGTGCCAGCAGTTTAGGCCAGGCGGGTAATTCACCCCTCCACTTT; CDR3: CASSLGQAGNSPLHF
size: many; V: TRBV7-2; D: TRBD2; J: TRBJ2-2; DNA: TGTGCCAGCAGGGGGGGACTATCCACCGGGGAGCTGTTTTTT; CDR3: CASRGGLSTGELFF
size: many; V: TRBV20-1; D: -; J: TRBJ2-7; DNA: TGCAGTGCTAGGCCTACCGAGACGGGATGGCTCTCCTACGAGCAGTACTTC; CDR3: CSARPTETGWLSYEQYF
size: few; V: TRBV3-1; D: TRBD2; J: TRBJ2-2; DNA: TGTGCCAGCAGCCAAGTGGTGCTGCGGGGGGCCGGGGAGCTGTTTTTT; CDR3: CASSQVVLRGAGELFF
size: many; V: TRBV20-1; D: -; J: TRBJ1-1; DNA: TGCAGTGCTCTGGGGGGCAGAGTGACGAACACTGAAGCTTTCTTT; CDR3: CSALGGRVTNTEAFF
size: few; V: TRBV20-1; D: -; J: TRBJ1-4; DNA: TGCAGTGCTAGTGCCAGGCAACGGCGTGAAAAACTGTTTTTT; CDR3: CSASARQRREKLFF
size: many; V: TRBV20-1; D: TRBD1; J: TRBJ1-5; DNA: TGCAGTGCCAGATACGGACAGGGTGGCCAGCCCCAGCATTTT; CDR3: CSARYGQGGQPQHF
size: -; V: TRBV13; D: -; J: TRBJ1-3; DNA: TGTGCCAGCATCCTGGTGTTTCCGGGGCGTTCTGGAAACACCATATATTTT; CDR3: CASILVFPGRSGNTIYF
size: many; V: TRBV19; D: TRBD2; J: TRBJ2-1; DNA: TGTGCCAGTAGTAGCGGGGGGAATTGGGGTAATGAGCAGTTCTTC; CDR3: CASSSGGNWGNEQFF
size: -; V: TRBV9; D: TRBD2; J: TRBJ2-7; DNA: TGTGCCAGCAGCGCCTCCCCTAGCGGGAGTCCCTACGAGCAGTACTTC; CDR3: CASSASPSGSPYEQYF
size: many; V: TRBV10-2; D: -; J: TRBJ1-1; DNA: TGCGCCAGCAGTGAGTCCCGGGGAAAGGATGAAGCTTTCTTT; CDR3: CASSESRGKDEAFF
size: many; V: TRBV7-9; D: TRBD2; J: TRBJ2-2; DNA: TGTGCCAGCAGCTTACGGGGCATAGCGGGAGATTTTCCCGGGGAGCTGTTTTTT; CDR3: CASSLRGIAGDFPGELFF
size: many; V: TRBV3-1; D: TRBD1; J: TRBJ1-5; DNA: TGTGCCAGCAGCCAAGATGGGACAGGTCTTTTGAATCAGCCCCAGCATTTT; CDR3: CASSQDGTGLLNQPQHF
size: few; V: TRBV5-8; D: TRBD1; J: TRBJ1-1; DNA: TGTGCCAGCAGCTTTGACAGGGCCTTACCCATGAACACTGAAGCTTTCTTT; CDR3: CASSFDRALPMNTEAFF
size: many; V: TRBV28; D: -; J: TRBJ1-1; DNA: TGTGCCAGCAGTTTAAGTATTGGGGTCAACACTGAAGCTTTCTTT; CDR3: CASSLSIGVNTEAFF
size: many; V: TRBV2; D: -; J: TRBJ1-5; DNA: TGTGCCAGCAGTGAAAATGGCCGCAATCAGCCCCAGCATTTT; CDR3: CASSENGRNQPQHF
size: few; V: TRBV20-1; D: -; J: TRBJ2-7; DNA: TGCAGTGCTAGAGATGAAGCCTTATACGAGCAGTACTTC; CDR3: CSARDEALYEQYF
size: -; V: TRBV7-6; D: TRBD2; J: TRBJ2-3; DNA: TGTGCCAGCAGCTTAAAAGCGGGAGGCCTCCCGGATACGCAGTATTTT; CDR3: CASSLKAGGLPDTQYF
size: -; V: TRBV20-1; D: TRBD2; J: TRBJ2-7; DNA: TGCAGTGCTAGATCTATCCGGCGGGAGGGCATATTACACCACTTC; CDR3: CSARSIRREGILHHF
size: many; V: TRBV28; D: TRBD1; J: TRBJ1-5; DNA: TGTGCCAGCAGACTTCAGGGGGATCAGCCCCAGCATTTT; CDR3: CASRLQGDQPQHF